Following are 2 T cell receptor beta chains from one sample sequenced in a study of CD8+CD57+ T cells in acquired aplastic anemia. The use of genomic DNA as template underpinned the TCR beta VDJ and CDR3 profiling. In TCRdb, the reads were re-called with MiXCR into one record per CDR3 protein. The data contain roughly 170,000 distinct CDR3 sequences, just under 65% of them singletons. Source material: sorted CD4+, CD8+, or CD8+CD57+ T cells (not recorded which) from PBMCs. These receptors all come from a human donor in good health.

CDR3 coding DNA: TGTGCCACCAGCAGCTCATTCACAGGGACCCAGGTTGATAACTATGGCTACACCTTC. Amino acid sequence: CATSSSFTGTQVDNYGYTF. This rearrangement joins TRBV15 to TRBJ1-2, with a weak D call TRBD1 (6 bases). V gave up 3 bases and J gave up 1 base, with 24 bases separating them. Germline V gene sequence: CDR1 LNHNV, CDR2 YYDKDF (reference sequence). The CDR3 has 19 residues.

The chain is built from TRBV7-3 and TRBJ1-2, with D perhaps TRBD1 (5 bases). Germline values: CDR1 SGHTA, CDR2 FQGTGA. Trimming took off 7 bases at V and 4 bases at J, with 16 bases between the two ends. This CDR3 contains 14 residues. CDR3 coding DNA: TGTGCCAGCACCTCAGGGTCTGGGGGCTATGGCTACACCTTC. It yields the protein CASTSGSGGYGYTF.